Listed below are T cell receptor beta chains from one sample, sequenced in a study of memory CD4+ T cells and cytomegalovirus serostatus. The method was immunoSEQ multiplex PCR; TCRdb's version includes in-frame clones alone and lacks a portion of them. Of about 59,000 clones listed, roughly 81% are singletons. Sequences were obtained from memory CD4+ T cells from blood. The source of these receptors is an adult in good health and CMV-seronegative. Each CDR3 is given with its conserved first and last residue.

16	TRBV7-3	TRBJ2-1	CASSLTGSGGINEQFF
14	TRBV5-6	TRBJ2-4	CASSLGGTKNIQYF
14	TRBV9	TRBJ2-3	CASSVRMRTDTQYF
15	TRBV10-3	TRBJ1-4	CAISDLGGRSEKLFF
11	TRBV29-1	TRBJ1-2	CSGGGGYGYTF
13	TRBV14	TRBJ1-1	CASSRDRATEAFF
12	TRBV28	TRBJ2-7	CASTTSSYEQYF
16	TRBV25-1	TRBJ2-1	CASSELWREGRIRQFF
16	TRBV7-9	TRBJ2-7	CASNRAGQGRSDEQYF
15	TRBV11-3	TRBJ2-7	CASSLDPARGGEQYF
17	TRBV4-1	TRBJ2-3	CASSQRLAGDSTDTQYF
14	TRBV5-1	TRBJ1-2	CASSPVTGSRGYTF
15	TRBV5-1	TRBJ2-5	CASRSTSGRIETQYF
15	TRBV15	TRBJ2-3	CATSRTRGSTDTQYF
15	TRBV5-1	TRBJ2-1	CASSLPLPRYNEQFF